A selection of T cell receptor beta chains follows, all from one sample in a study of blood T cell repertoires in COVID-19. Produced via immunoSEQ multiplex PCR; TCRdb's table is partial and in-frame only. The table includes 55,000 to 70,000 clones, 85% to 90% detected once. The sample taken for sequencing was peripheral blood. The receptors stem from a woman aged 45 to 65 with active or convalescent COVID-19. Both conserved end residues are part of each CDR3. Fields, in order: clone size, J gene, V gene, D gene, CDR3 DNA, CDR3 protein. D genes are given only for firm matches. Size tells how often a clone was seen (once, few, many) or the class of an expanded clone, and some rows leave it out.

>-|TRBJ2-5|TRBV18|-
TGTGCCAGCTCAGGAGGGGACCCCGGCGAGACCCAGTACTTC
CASSGGDPGETQYF
>-|TRBJ2-7|TRBV10-3|-
TGTGCCATCAGTGAGTCCAAGGGCGGGATAATGCACGAGCAGTACTTC
CAISESKGGIMHEQYF
>-|TRBJ1-1|TRBV2|-
TGTGCCAGCAGTGAAGAAGGATGGGGCGGAACTGAAGCTTTCTTT
CASSEEGWGGTEAFF
>-|TRBJ1-1|TRBV19|-
TGTGCCAGTAGTATAGGAAAAGACAGATTATGGAACACTGAAGCTTTCTTT
CASSIGKDRLWNTEAFF
>-|TRBJ2-1|TRBV19|-
TGTGCCAGTAGTAGTCCCCTAGCACCCCCTCAGGATGAGCAGTTCTTC
CASSSPLAPPQDEQFF
>-|TRBJ2-7|TRBV5-4|TRBD2
TGTGCCAGCAGCCTGCGGACTAGCGGCTACGAGCAGTACTTC
CASSLRTSGYEQYF
>-|TRBJ1-1|TRBV7-2|TRBD1
TGTGCCAGCAGCGGGCAGGGGGACACTGAAGCTTTCTTT
CASSGQGDTEAFF
>few|TRBJ1-4|TRBV30|TRBD1
TGTGCCTGGGGACTGTCAGGGGGAATTAATGAAAAACTGTTTTTT
CAWGLSGGINEKLFF
>-|TRBJ1-1|TRBV7-2|-
TGTGCCAGCAGCTTAGGTCGGGATCCTGAAGCTTTCTTT
CASSLGRDPEAFF
>-|TRBJ1-1|TRBV4-1|TRBD1
TGCGCCAGCAGCCAAGAGGGACAGGGGGCATTCGGAGCTTTCTTT
CASSQEGQGAFGAFF
>few|TRBJ2-7|TRBV5-1|TRBD1
TGCGCCAGCAGCTTGGGACAGGGGGGTTACGAGCAGTACTTC
CASSLGQGGYEQYF
>large|TRBJ2-5|TRBV5-5|TRBD2
TGTGCCAGCGGATCTATAGCGGGAGTCCGAGAGACCCAGTACTTC
CASGSIAGVRETQYF
>once|TRBJ1-6|TRBV5-1|-
TGCGCCAGCAGCTCGCCGAGCTCCTATAATTCACCCCTCCACTTT
CASSSPSSYNSPLHF
>-|TRBJ1-5|TRBV2|-
TGTGCCAGCAGTGAAGGGCGCAATCAGCCCCAGCATTTT
CASSEGRNQPQHF
>-|TRBJ2-7|TRBV9|TRBD1
TGTGCCAGCAGCGCCTTTACAGGGGGCAACGAGCAGTACTTC
CASSAFTGGNEQYF
>-|TRBJ1-1|TRBV19|TRBD1
TGTGCCAGTAGTATCGGGACAGGGAGGAGCACTGAAGCTTTCTTT
CASSIGTGRSTEAFF
>many|TRBJ1-2|TRBV7-3|TRBD1
TGTGCCAGCAGCCCCGGGACAGGGAGCTATGGCTACACCTTC
CASSPGTGSYGYTF
>-|TRBJ2-4|TRBV27|TRBD1
TGTGCCAGCAGTTGGACAGGGGTCTCAACCAAAAACATTCAGTACTTC
CASSWTGVSTKNIQYF
>-|TRBJ2-5|TRBV6-5|-
TGTGCCAGCAGGTGGACAGACGGATTCCAAGAGACCCAGTACTTC
CASRWTDGFQETQYF
>-|TRBJ1-4|TRBV5-4|-
TGTGCCAGCAGCTTCGGACAGTCAACTAATGAAAAACTGTTTTTT
CASSFGQSTNEKLFF
>-|TRBJ2-2|TRBV6-5|-
TGTGCCAGCAGTCAACTAGGGTCCACCGGGGAGCTGTTTTTT
CASSQLGSTGELFF
>-|TRBJ2-7|TRBV11-2|TRBD1
TGTGCCAGCAGCTTGGGGACAGGTGCCTACGAGCAGTACTTC
CASSLGTGAYEQYF
>-|TRBJ1-3|TRBV7-9|-
TGTGCCAGCAGCATAGGCCTCCAGCGCCCCTCTGGAAACACCATATATTTT
CASSIGLQRPSGNTIYF
>-|TRBJ1-1|TRBV9|TRBD1
TGTGCCAGCAGCGGGACAGGGGCGCCTATGAACACTGAAGCTTTCTTT
CASSGTGAPMNTEAFF
>-|TRBJ1-1|TRBV10-3|-
TGTGCCACCCGTTGGCGGTTGAACACTGAAGCTTTCTTT
CATRWRLNTEAFF
>once|TRBJ1-6|TRBV30|-
TGTGCCTGGAAACCGTCGGGGGGTAATTCACCCCTCCACTTT
CAWKPSGGNSPLHF